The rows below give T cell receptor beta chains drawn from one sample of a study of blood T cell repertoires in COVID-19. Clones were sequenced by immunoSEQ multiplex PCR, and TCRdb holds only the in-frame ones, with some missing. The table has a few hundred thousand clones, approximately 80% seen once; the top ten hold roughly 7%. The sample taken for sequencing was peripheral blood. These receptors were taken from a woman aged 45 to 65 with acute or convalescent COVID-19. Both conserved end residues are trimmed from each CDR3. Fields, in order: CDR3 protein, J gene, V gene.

CDR3aa: ASSPTGGTEAF; j_gene: TRBJ1-1; v_gene: TRBV28
CDR3aa: ACPEEGSDTDTQY; j_gene: TRBJ2-3; v_gene: TRBV10-3
CDR3aa: ASSRIGSSYEQY; j_gene: TRBJ2-7; v_gene: TRBV6-5
CDR3aa: ASNTAGAGGEQF; j_gene: TRBJ2-1; v_gene: TRBV6-5
CDR3aa: ASSTGTTDNSPLH; j_gene: TRBJ1-6; v_gene: TRBV7-2
CDR3aa: ASSAPGLLEGANVLT; j_gene: TRBJ2-6; v_gene: TRBV5-6
CDR3aa: ASSLRLVLDPDTQY; j_gene: TRBJ2-3; v_gene: TRBV3-1/TRBV3-2
CDR3aa: AISESTRFGYT; j_gene: TRBJ1-2; v_gene: TRBV10-3
CDR3aa: ASSLGAGTGGATTETQY; j_gene: TRBJ2-5; v_gene: TRBV7-2
CDR3aa: AWSASRQTSTDTQY; j_gene: TRBJ2-3; v_gene: TRBV30
CDR3aa: ATSDSAGAEAF; j_gene: TRBJ1-1; v_gene: TRBV24-1
CDR3aa: ASSQDRGLNQPQH; j_gene: TRBJ1-5; v_gene: TRBV4-3
CDR3aa: ASSEATANTGELF; j_gene: TRBJ2-2; v_gene: TRBV10-1
CDR3aa: ASSLAWTGGQETQY; j_gene: TRBJ2-5; v_gene: TRBV7-7
CDR3aa: ASSQRQGGSYEQY; j_gene: TRBJ2-7; v_gene: TRBV14
CDR3aa: ASSFSQETQY; j_gene: TRBJ2-5; v_gene: TRBV7-9
CDR3aa: ASSRGTEQPQH; j_gene: TRBJ1-5; v_gene: TRBV5-6
CDR3aa: ASSFFVGASTDTQY; j_gene: TRBJ2-3; v_gene: TRBV5-6
CDR3aa: ASSYSTAGSYEQY; j_gene: TRBJ2-7; v_gene: TRBV6-5
CDR3aa: ASSPQGLAGVEQF; j_gene: TRBJ2-1; v_gene: TRBV27
CDR3aa: ASSLVGADTGELF; j_gene: TRBJ2-2; v_gene: TRBV7-2
CDR3aa: ASSVFQGGTTEAF; j_gene: TRBJ1-1; v_gene: TRBV2
CDR3aa: ASSVQTTSGTNYNEQF; j_gene: TRBJ2-1; v_gene: TRBV9
CDR3aa: ASSLWIWGSNQPQH; j_gene: TRBJ1-5; v_gene: TRBV28
CDR3aa: ASSYSPRGVYEQY; j_gene: TRBJ2-7; v_gene: TRBV6-5
CDR3aa: ASSWTSGGNTDTQY; j_gene: TRBJ2-3; v_gene: TRBV7-2
CDR3aa: ASSSLGAETQY; j_gene: TRBJ2-5; v_gene: TRBV19
CDR3aa: ASRGQGIHEQY; j_gene: TRBJ2-7; v_gene: TRBV19
CDR3aa: ASSQEVRRGPLTDTQY; j_gene: TRBJ2-3; v_gene: TRBV3-1/TRBV3-2
CDR3aa: ASFGGFGLVQETQY; j_gene: TRBJ2-5; v_gene: TRBV3-1/TRBV3-2
CDR3aa: ASSPMRGTEKLF; j_gene: TRBJ1-4; v_gene: TRBV6-5
CDR3aa: ASSLGVQVTTDTQY; j_gene: TRBJ2-3; v_gene: TRBV5-1
CDR3aa: ASSRALTGVYNEQY; j_gene: TRBJ2-7; v_gene: TRBV4-3
CDR3aa: EGGGSYGYT; j_gene: TRBJ1-2; v_gene: TRBV20-1
CDR3aa: ASSKAGPGQPQH; j_gene: TRBJ1-5; v_gene: TRBV21-1
CDR3aa: SAGVGANVLT; j_gene: TRBJ2-6; v_gene: TRBV29-1
CDR3aa: ASSPQGYGYT; j_gene: TRBJ1-2; v_gene: TRBV3-1/TRBV3-2
CDR3aa: ASSMVRTSSGNTIY; j_gene: TRBJ1-3; v_gene: TRBV19
CDR3aa: ASSSQRPGTDTQY; j_gene: TRBJ2-3; v_gene: TRBV6-5
CDR3aa: ASSQLGLTSDTQY; j_gene: TRBJ2-3; v_gene: TRBV4-1
CDR3aa: ASTGTGASTNEKLF; j_gene: TRBJ1-4; v_gene: TRBV19
CDR3aa: ASSQDLAGEGGPQH; j_gene: TRBJ1-5; v_gene: TRBV3-1/TRBV3-2
CDR3aa: ASSLGGSGTEAF; j_gene: TRBJ1-1; v_gene: TRBV5-6